This T cell receptor (beta chain) was sequenced for a study of post-analysis software for immune sequencing data. V was cut by 5 bases and J by 4 bases, with 16 bases left in between. The CDR3 totals 15 residues. Germline CDR1 reads SGHDN; CDR2 reads FVKESK. Concerning this clonotype: Its antigen is not known.

Study results and limitations: There was significantly lower normalized Chao1 diversity in multiple sclerosis patients than in controls. Comparison of patients with controls showed roughly five TRBV segments more frequent in patients, TRBV5-6, TRBV5-1 and TRBV20-1 among them.

Each TCR beta cDNA library carried unique molecular identifiers. It was from roughly 1 to 10 million T cells that 530,000 or so cDNA molecules came. Each CDR3 protein gets one entry after TCRdb re-called the PCR reads with MiXCR. The table shows around 440,000 distinct CDR3 sequences, with nearly 45% occurring only once. This clonotype was sampled from a girl aged 5 to 17 with multiple sclerosis. Sequencing was carried out using blood. The chain couples TRBV14 to TRBJ2-3, with D unresolved. CDR3 sequence (DNA): TGTGCCAGCAGCAATCCGACCGGAGACTCAGATACGCAGTATTTT. It translates to CASSNPTGDSDTQYF.